Listed below are T cell receptor beta chains from one sample, sequenced in a study of PD-1 blockade in classical Hodgkin lymphoma. Measured with immunoSEQ multiplex PCR; TCRdb has only the in-frame clones, and not every one. The sample shows 29,000 or so clones, 70% to 90% of them seen only once. The source material was CD4+ T cells from blood, sampled before the fourth cycle of nivolumab. These receptors were taken from a human donor with classical Hodgkin lymphoma. Both conserved end residues are part of each CDR3. The D gene is left open where the match is weak. Size is omitted from some rows. Given values are once, few, many or a class for expanded clones.

TRBD1	TRBV5-1	once	TRBJ2-5	CASSFGTGRETQYF
TRBD1	TRBV28	-	TRBJ2-3	CASSFNRGQGTDTQYF
TRBD1	TRBV2	-	TRBJ2-1	CASSPDRALGSHEQFF
-	TRBV5-1	once	TRBJ1-1	CASSPRTEPSASAFF
TRBD1	TRBV5-1	-	TRBJ2-5	CASSLGQGGETQYF
-	TRBV4-2	-	TRBJ2-7	CASSHLEQGRYEQYF
-	TRBV5-1	-	TRBJ2-7	CASSLPQGAYEQYF
TRBD1	TRBV7-9	-	TRBJ2-1	CASRADRVKQFF
-	TRBV19	-	TRBJ2-2	CASSILLTGELFF
-	TRBV6-5	-	TRBJ1-1	CASSSPSTELNTEAFF
-	TRBV10-2	-	TRBJ1-6	CASSPGRGYSPLHF
-	TRBV19	-	TRBJ1-1	CATTLGWQNTEAFF
-	TRBV10-3	few	TRBJ2-7	CATRQERGEQYF
-	TRBV7-9	-	TRBJ1-1	CASSLSGSTEAFF
-	TRBV5-1	-	TRBJ2-2	CASSFQGAGELFF
TRBD1	TRBV5-1	-	TRBJ2-3	CASSPGQGVRIRVGTDTQYF
TRBD2	TRBV5-4	-	TRBJ2-1	CASSLAGLYNEQFF
-	TRBV5-6	once	TRBJ2-3	CASSLVPSVSTDTQYF
TRBD1	TRBV6-5	-	TRBJ1-6	CASRTGDYNSPLHF
-	TRBV30	few	TRBJ1-6	CAWSPSVGTPLHF
TRBD1	TRBV5-1	-	TRBJ1-4	CASSLAGTGGEKLFF
-	TRBV5-1	-	TRBJ1-5	CASSLEGGPRQPQHF
TRBD1	TRBV2	-	TRBJ2-7	CASREQGNSYEQYF
-	TRBV28	-	TRBJ2-5	CASSLRGPVGREYF
-	TRBV13	-	TRBJ1-6	CASSDPYRVALHF
-	TRBV5-1	-	TRBJ2-7	CASSRGQSPYEQYF
-	TRBV5-1	few	TRBJ2-5	CASSLQGGETQYF
TRBD2	TRBV5-1	-	TRBJ2-2	CASNVAGADTGELFF
TRBD1	TRBV5-1	-	TRBJ1-3	CASSAGTGGNTIYF
-	TRBV7-2	-	TRBJ2-1	CASSLDPTSYNEQFF
TRBD1	TRBV28	-	TRBJ2-7	CASRNRGTFYEQYF
-	TRBV4-1	few	TRBJ1-1	CASSQGFISNTEAFF
-	TRBV30	-	TRBJ2-2	CAWSQGPGELFF
TRBD2	TRBV28	once	TRBJ2-7	CASIAGLAGVSYEQYF
-	TRBV30	-	TRBJ2-7	CAWSTPLAGRSYEQYF
TRBD2	TRBV14	-	TRBJ2-7	CASSPIAGGPSYEQYF
-	TRBV10-3	-	TRBJ2-5	CAIGGGETQYF
TRBD1	TRBV7-9	-	TRBJ1-6	CASGTGTSPLHF
-	TRBV5-1	once	TRBJ2-6	CASSLGGSGANVLTF
-	TRBV14	once	TRBJ2-1	CASSALGNNEQFF
TRBD1	TRBV4-2	-	TRBJ1-1	CASSHPDHRGGDTEAFF